This T cell receptor (beta chain) comes out of a study of PD-L1 blockade in urothelial cancer. Study details: Analyses were performed on blood at 3 weeks after treatment start (the second dose) and at 6 weeks. Blood samples had a median of roughly 140,000 T cells.

Sequencing used immunoSEQ multiplex PCR; TCRdb keeps in-frame clones, though not all of them. This table holds more than 90,000 clones, over 80% found once. Germline lookup yields CDR1 MGHRA and CDR2 YSYEKL. Trimming shortened V by 4 bases and J by 6 bases, and 13 bases separated the two germline ends. The CDR3 is made up of 13 amino acids. The time point was: peripheral blood 6 weeks after treatment start. Patients were living with locally advanced or metastatic urothelial carcinoma. Each patient contributed between 1 and 8 total time points of blood mononuclear cells, pretreatment and during treatment.

V usage is TRBV4-1 and J usage is TRBJ2-7; tentative D call: TRBD1 (5 bases). The sequence came from a man in his 70s with urothelial cancer. The material was PBMCs, obtained around atezolizumab (anti-PD-L1) treatment. CDR3 DNA: TGCGCCAGCAGCCTAGACCGGCAGGGCGAGCAGTACTTC. Its protein product is CASSLDRQGEQYF.